This T cell receptor beta chain was identified during a study of blood T cell repertoires in COVID-19. Study information: Some COVID-19 samples were acute and others convalescent; all came from the United States, Italy and Spain. In each case, the material was cDNA or gDNA derived from T cells, B-cell-depleted T cells, or PBMCs.

Germline-derived CDR1 and CDR2 are MDHEN and SYDVKM. The CDR3 is 15 amino acids. With 7 bases removed from V and 3 bases from J, the gap between germline ends came to 13 bases. As originally analysed: Estimation of nucleated cell counts was performed using reference gene primer amplification. Assay used: immunoSEQ multiplex PCR; TCRdb lists only in-frame clones, some missing. That table is the source of V, J and clone size, and D and trimming were worked out from the DNA. The sample lists about 200,000 clones; around 82% were seen once. What was sequenced was peripheral blood. The V call is TRBV28, the J call TRBJ2-6; maybe TRBD2 (6 bases). This TCR was recovered from a woman in her seventies with acute or convalescent COVID-19. The chain's CDR3 is CASIPGGFGANVLTF. The CDR3 DNA follows: TGTGCCAGCATCCCTGGGGGGTTTGGGGCCAACGTCCTGACTTTC. Filled out from reference TRBV28 and TRBJ2-6, the complete variable domain reads DVKVTQSSRYLVKRTGEKVFLECVQDMDHENMFWYRQDPGLGLRLIYFSYDVKMKEKGDIPEGYSVSREKKERFSLILESASTNQTSMYLCASIPGGFGANVLTFGAGSRLTVL.